The present entry profiles one TCR beta chain with its context. Its specificity is not known. Some clones are missing from TCRdb's copy, which holds only in-frame ones; the method was immunoSEQ multiplex PCR. The table records approximately 14,000 clones, around 72% of them present only once. This sample was taken from a study of radiotherapy plus CTLA-4 blockade in lung cancer. For the study at large: Among patients, over 15% showed objective responses, and approximately 29% had disease control.

Regarding the study as a whole: Researchers report tumor-derived TCR clones expanding in blood after radiotherapy plus ipilimumab. Early blood T cell clone dynamics, with interferon-beta, were reported to best predict response.

Trimming removed 4 bases from V and 4 bases from J; junction bases left unmatched: 6. Germline V gene sequence: CDR1 SGHAT, CDR2 FQNNGV. This CDR3 is built from 16 residues. Chemo-refractory metastatic non-small-cell lung cancer patients received focal radiation with ipilimumab CTLA-4 blockade. The sample was peripheral blood, taken from a patient treated with radiotherapy plus ipilimumab. The origin of this receptor is a human donor with non-small cell lung cancer whose response to radiotherapy plus ipilimumab could not be evaluated. This chain joins TRBV11-2 and TRBJ2-5; 13 nucleotides align to TRBD2. CDR3 bases: TGTGCCAGCAGCTCAGGACTAGCGGGGGCAGGAGAGACCCAGTACTTC. Amino acids: CASSSGLAGAGETQYF.